One sample yielded the 2 T cell receptor beta chains listed below, sequenced in a study of CD8 T cells in ankylosing spondylitis. From the 5' RACE reads, TCRdb called clonotypes with MiXCR, one entry per CDR3 protein. The sample gives about 240,000 distinct CDR3 sequences, approximately 9% of which show up once; 6.5% to 7% is in the top ten. Sequenced input: blood, either unsorted or a sorted T cell fraction (not recorded which). These receptors came from a male donor with ankylosing spondylitis or in good health (not recorded which).

This clonotype was counted at least ten times. The V call is TRBV24-1, the J call TRBJ2-5, with 7 nucleotides matching TRBD1. V was pared by 4 bases and J by 3 bases, with 7 bases of the junction left unmatched. This CDR3 is 15 amino acids long. Germline values: CDR1 KGHDR, CDR2 SFDVKD. The CDR3 DNA sequence: TGTGCCACCAGTGAGCCGGGACAGATGAAAGAGACCCAGTACTTC. Translated, it gives CATSEPGQMKETQYF.

The table lists this clonotype with many counts. The chain uses TRBV4-3 and TRBJ1-2; D is perhaps TRBD1 (6 bases). Deletions cut 2 bases from V and 6 bases from J, with 16 bases between. CDR3 length equals 15 residues. Germline loops: CDR1 LGHNA, CDR2 YSLEER. The chain's CDR3 is CASSQLGTSNHGYTF. The CDR3 DNA follows: TGCGCCAGCAGCCAACTCGGGACATCGAATCATGGCTACACCTTC.